The entry below gives a single TCR beta chain sequence along with its context. No antigen is known for it. The PCR had 60 Vbeta and 13 Jbeta primers. The protocol was immunoSEQ multiplex PCR, while the TCRdb copy is restricted to in-frame clones and leaves out a portion. Of 140,000 to 150,000 clones detected, about 80% appear once; the ten largest clones hold around 3.2%. The sample originates from a study of cytomegalovirus exposure and HLA in healthy donors. Findings of the study overall: Cytomegalovirus association was listed for about 160 TCR beta chains. Researchers left out some V segments, among them TRBV6-2 and TRBV6-3, as indistinguishable.

CDR1 is MNHEY and CDR2 is SVGAGI in the germline V gene. The CDR3 is 15 amino acids. V was pared by 5 bases and J by 1 base, with 11 bases between. The V and J genes are TRBV6-5 and TRBJ1-4; a possible D gene is TRBD1 (6 bases). The sequence was obtained from a female donor in good health and CMV-seronegative. Sequencing was performed on PBMCs. This CDR3 reads CASSRTGKTNEKLFF. The CDR3 DNA is TGTGCCAGCAGTCGTACAGGGAAAACTAATGAAAAACTGTTTTTT.